The next 21 T cell receptor beta chains were all read from a single sample in a study of T-cell memory formation after mild COVID-19. A single record per CDR3 protein comes from TCRdb applying MiXCR to the 5' RACE reads. Of more than 100,000 distinct CDR3 sequences in the sample, roughly 6.2% were seen once. Sequencing was carried out using PBMCs or a T cell subset sorted from them (not recorded which). All receptors come from an adult woman who had mild COVID-19 (a few samples of this study predate the infection). Cell type and time point are not known.

This clonotype came up many times. CDR3 in amino acids: CASSVDLGEQFF. The CDR3 region has the DNA TGTGCCAGCAGCGTAGACCTCGGGGAGCAGTTCTTC. The rearrangement joins TRBV9 to TRBJ2-1; no clear D gene. The CDR3 is made up of 12 amino acids. V lost 0 bases to trimming and J lost 10 bases, with 8 bases between them. CDR1 is SGDLS and CDR2 is YYNGEE in the germline V gene.

The chain is built from TRBV12-3 or TRBV12-4 and TRBJ2-7; 7 bases line up with TRBD1. This CDR3 region has 17 residues. V dropped 4 bases and J dropped 6; count of bases not matched to a gene: 18. The CDR3 sequence is CASSSKTRQGVLPEQYF. The CDR3 DNA reads as TGTGCCAGCAGTTCCAAGACACGACAGGGAGTCCTACCCGAGCAGTACTTC.

This clonotype was seen a few times. The rearrangement joins TRBV4-1 to TRBJ1-1; D may be TRBD1 (6 bases). This CDR3 is 16 amino acids long. The germline V gene has CDR1 MGHRA and CDR2 YSYEKL. Trimming left V 0 bases short and J 4 bases short, with 15 bases between. Here the CDR3 DNA reads TGCGCCAGCAGCCAAGACAGGGGTGGTTTTTTCACTGAAGCTTTCTTT. It is translated as CASSQDRGGFFTEAFF.

This clonotype was seen repeatedly, ten times or more. The chain links TRBV7-2 to TRBJ2-7; 7 bases map to TRBD1. In germline, CDR1 is SGHTA, CDR2 FQGNSA. The CDR3 has 19 amino acids. The trim removed 0 bases at V and 3 bases at J, leaving 17 bases unmatched. The CDR3 DNA sequence: TGTGCCAGCAGCTTAGCCCCGAGGACACAGGGGATGGGGATCTACGAGCAGTACTTC. This translates into CASSLAPRTQGMGIYEQYF.

Many counts were recorded for this clonotype. The V gene is TRBV12-3 or TRBV12-4, the J gene TRBJ2-2; no firm D call. This CDR3 contains 15 residues. Trimming took 4 bases from V and 0 from J, leaving 9 bases between them. As DNA, the CDR3 is TGTGCCAGCAGTTACAGTTCCGCGAACACCGGGGAGCTGTTTTTT. Translated, it gives CASSYSSANTGELFF.

The chain recombines TRBV7-7 with TRBJ2-5; no definite D call. Germline V gene lookup returns CDR1 SSHAT and CDR2 FNYEAQ (reference sequence). The CDR3 length is 12 residues. The germline V and J ends were trimmed by 4 bases and 3 bases, with 6 bases remaining between them. The CDR3 reads CASSSSKETQYF. The DNA of the CDR3 is TGTGCCAGCAGCTCATCCAAAGAGACCCAGTACTTC.

The table lists this clonotype with a few counts. The chain has TRBV10-2 and TRBJ2-1, with no clear D. The CDR3 is made up of 15 amino acids. Germline V gene data show CDR1 as WSHSY and CDR2 as SAAADI. V was shortened by 5 bases and J by 5 bases, with 16 bases between the two germline ends. The chain's CDR3 is CASSRPGLDHNEQFF. The CDR3 DNA reads as TGCGCCAGCAGTAGACCCGGGCTAGACCACAATGAGCAGTTCTTC.

V and J are TRBV7-3 and TRBJ2-1; D is possibly TRBD2 (7 bases). Trimming shortened V by 4 bases and J by 4 bases, and 11 bases separated the two germline ends. This CDR3 spans 14 amino acids. CDR1 is SGHTA, CDR2 FQGTGA, per germline. The CDR3 spells CASSWEGGYNEQFF. The CDR3 DNA reads TGTGCCAGCAGCTGGGAGGGGGGGTACAATGAGCAGTTCTTC.

This clonotype was counted ten times or more. The chain is built from TRBV20-1 and TRBJ2-1, with a weak D call TRBD2 (5 bases). Germline CDR1 and CDR2: DFQATT and SNEGSKA (reference sequence). Trimming left V 0 bases short and J 4 bases short, with 19 bases between. The CDR3 spans 17 residues. For the CDR3, the DNA is TGCAGTGCTAGAGATAGGCGGGCCGCTAGGGTATACAATGAGCAGTTCTTC. Translating gives CSARDRRAARVYNEQFF.

In its sample, this clonotype was seen a few times. J is TRBJ2-1 and V is TRBV30; TRBD2 aligns across 8 bases. Germline V gives CDR1 GTSNPN, CDR2 SVGIG (reference sequence). CDR3 length: 15 residues. Germline trimming cut 4 bases from V and 0 bases from J; bases unmatched to any gene: 5. CDR3 nucleotides: TGTGCCTGGAAGGTTAGCGGGGTCTCCTACAATGAGCAGTTCTTC. It is translated as CAWKVSGVSYNEQFF. Full variable domain (missing parts from reference TRBV30 and TRBJ2-1): SQTIHQWPATLVQPVGSPLSLECTVEGTSNPNLYWYRQAAGRGLQLLFYSVGIGQISSEVPQNLSASRPQDRQFILSSKKLLLSDSGFYLCAWKVSGVSYNEQFFGPGTRLTVL.

This clonotype was picked up a small number of times. The V gene is TRBV29-1, the J gene TRBJ1-3, with 8 bases identical to TRBD1. CDR1 and CDR2 from the germline V gene are SQVTM and ANQGSEA. The CDR3 totals 13 residues. V lost 7 bases to trimming and J lost 4 bases; unmatched junction nucleotides: 6. The CDR3: CSAIRGLGNTIYF. CDR3 DNA: TGCAGCGCTATCAGGGGGCTAGGAAACACCATATATTTT.

This clonotype showed up many times. V usage is TRBV4-2 and J usage is TRBJ2-1; 7 bases are a match to TRBD2. The CDR3 is 15 residues long. V was clipped by 5 bases and J by 6 bases; unmatched bases: 10. Germline CDR1 LGHNA, CDR2 YNFKEQ. The CDR3 here is CASSSAGAVINEQFF. The CDR3 DNA reads TGTGCCAGCAGCTCGGCGGGAGCGGTTATCAATGAGCAGTTCTTC.

This clonotype was seen at least ten times. The chain combines TRBV28 with TRBJ2-5; 7 nucleotides agree with TRBD1. V shed 3 bases and J 4 bases; nucleotides not matched to a gene: 2. This CDR3 comprises 13 residues. Germline-derived CDR1 and CDR2 are MDHEN and SYDVKM. The CDR3 is CASSFQGVETQYF. CDR3 DNA: TGTGCCAGCAGTTTTCAGGGGGTAGAGACCCAGTACTTC.

This clonotype was observed a few times. The chain carries TRBV20-1 and TRBJ1-1; D gene ambiguous. Trimming left V 0 bases short and J 1 base short, with 9 bases between. The CDR3 extends over 14 amino acids. Looked up from germline, CDR1 is DFQATT and CDR2 is SNEGSKA (reference sequence). The CDR3 bases are TGCAGTGCTAGAGAGGGGAACTCGAACACTGAAGCTTTCTTT. This translates into CSAREGNSNTEAFF.

This clonotype was observed many times. The chain recombines TRBV5-1 with TRBJ2-7, with D perhaps TRBD1 (5 bases). Germline loops: CDR1 SGHRS, CDR2 YFSETQ. V gave up 3 bases and J gave up 0 bases, with 19 bases separating them. This CDR3 contains 17 residues. The CDR3 here is CASSSYSHKGNSYEQYF. Written as DNA, the CDR3 is TGCGCCAGCAGCTCCTACAGCCACAAGGGGAACTCCTACGAGCAGTACTTC.

J is TRBJ2-1 and V is TRBV5-1; TRBD2 agrees at 10 bases. V was pared by 0 bases and J by 0 bases, with 9 bases of the junction left unmatched. This CDR3 contains 19 residues. Per germline, CDR1 SGHRS and CDR2 YFSETQ. CDR3 protein: CASSLGVSGGSSSYNEQFF. In DNA, the CDR3 is TGCGCCAGCAGCTTGGGGGTTAGCGGGGGGTCAAGCTCCTACAATGAGCAGTTCTTC.

This clonotype was picked up a small number of times. The chain has TRBV15 and TRBJ2-7, with TRBD2 matching 9 bases. With V trimmed by 6 bases and J by 3 bases, 6 bases remained unmatched. This CDR3 has 14 amino acids. Germline CDR1 and CDR2: LNHNV and YYDKDF (reference sequence). CDR3 amino acids: CATSKGTSFYEQYF. In DNA, the CDR3 is TGTGCCACCAGTAAAGGGACTAGCTTCTACGAGCAGTACTTC.

The table lists this clonotype with many counts. The genes are TRBV12-3 or TRBV12-4 and TRBJ2-7, with D unclear. CDR3 length equals 13 residues. V was clipped by 5 bases and J by 6 bases, with 14 bases between them. The chain's CDR3 is CASSPGRSTEQYF. The CDR3 region has the DNA TGTGCCAGCAGTCCGGGTCGATCCACCGAGCAGTACTTC.

The V call is TRBV14, the J call TRBJ1-4; unclear D gene. The germline V gene encodes CDR1 SGHDN and CDR2 FVKESK. CDR3 length: 16 amino acids. Trimming stripped 2 bases from V and 3 bases from J, with 13 bases between. CDR3 region: CASSQMRWEANEKLFF. CDR3 nucleotides: TGTGCCAGCAGCCAAATGCGATGGGAGGCTAATGAAAAACTGTTTTTT.

This clonotype has ten or more counts. The gene calls are TRBV7-2 and TRBJ1-2, with 9 bases aligning to TRBD1. Germline CDR1 SGHTA, CDR2 FQGNSA. The CDR3 consists of 15 residues. Trimming removed 1 base from V and 7 bases from J; junction bases left unmatched: 7. The CDR3 nucleotides are TGTGCCAGCAGCTTAGGGGCCCGACAGGGGGGTGGCTACACCTTC. Translated: CASSLGARQGGGYTF.

This clonotype turned up a few times. The rearrangement links TRBV10-3 to TRBJ2-3, with 9 bases aligning to TRBD2. The length of the CDR3 is 14 residues. Germline V gene sequence: CDR1 ENHRY, CDR2 SYGVKD. V gave up 4 bases and J gave up 1 base; unmatched junction bases: 0. This CDR3 reads CAISGTSGTDTQYF. The CDR3 bases are TGTGCCATCAGTGGGACTAGCGGCACAGATACGCAGTATTTT.